One sample yielded the 18 T cell receptor beta chains listed below, sequenced in a study of CD8+CD57+ T cells in acquired aplastic anemia. An expansion of CD8+CD57+ cells by flow cytometry had been shown in patients chosen for sequencing. Genomic DNA served as template for TCR beta VDJ and CDR3 profiling. TCRdb re-called the reads with MiXCR, one entry per CDR3 protein. The repertoire holds 150,000 or so distinct CDR3 sequences, with 48% as singletons. The sequenced sample consisted of sorted CD4+, CD8+, or CD8+CD57+ T cells (not recorded which) from PBMCs. These receptors all stem from a human donor with aplastic anemia.

Of note for this clonotype: A read error may account for a junction end that differs from germline. V usage is TRBV9 and J usage is TRBJ1-6; 7 bases map to TRBD1. The length of the CDR3 is 15 residues. Germline V gives CDR1 SGDLS, CDR2 YYNGEE. CDR3 nucleotides: TGTGCTAGCAGCGCCCAGGGGGGAGGAGATTCACCCCTCCACTTT. Its translation is CASSAQGGGDSPLHF.

This chain links TRBV29-1 with TRBJ2-7; 7 bases are shared with TRBD1. The CDR3 has 12 residues. Germline CDR1 and CDR2: SQVTM and ANQGSEA. Unmatched junction bases numbered 2, after V lost 4 bases and J lost 2 bases. This chain's CDR3 is CSVGDRAYEQYF. Here the CDR3 DNA reads TGCAGCGTTGGGGACAGAGCCTACGAGCAGTACTTC.

As regards this clonotype: This may stem from a read error, because a much larger clone lies one nucleotide away. The gene calls are TRBV5-5 and TRBJ1-2; a possible D gene is TRBD1 (5 bases). CDR1 and CDR2 from the germline V gene are SGHKS and YYEKEE (reference sequence). V was cut by 4 bases and J by 3 bases, with 16 bases left in between. This CDR3 is built from 15 residues. The chain's CDR3 is CASSQGRPGDYGYTF. CDR3 nucleotides: TGTGCCAGCAGCCAGGGTCGTCCCGGCGACTATGGCTACACCTTC.

The rearrangement uses TRBV10-3 and TRBJ2-7; 10 nucleotides match TRBD1. After removal of 0 bases from V and 7 bases from J, the junction contained 9 bases not matched to a gene. CDR3 length equals 16 residues. The germline gives CDR1 ENHRY, CDR2 SYGVKD. CDR3 DNA sequence: TGTGCCATCAGTGAGTCTATCGACAGGGGGCTAGGTGAGCAGTACTTC. It translates to CAISESIDRGLGEQYF.

Concerning this clonotype itself: Mismatch with germline at one junction end may stem from a read error. The genes are TRBV9 and TRBJ2-7, with D possibly being TRBD1 (6 bases). The CDR3 runs to 14 residues. Germline CDR1 reads SGDLS; CDR2 reads YYNGEE. In DNA form, the CDR3 reads TGTGCCGGCAGCGTTGGACAGCCGGCCTACGAGCGGTACTTC. As protein: CAGSVGQPAYERYF.

Notes on this clonotype: A much larger clone differs by one base, so this may be a read error. J is TRBJ1-3 and V is TRBV9; 8 bases match TRBD1. The germline gives CDR1 SGDLS, CDR2 YYNGEE. CDR3 length: 16 amino acids. The V segment lost 3 bases and the J segment 2 bases; nucleotides outside the gene matches: 7. CDR3 DNA sequence: TGTGCCAGCAGCGGTTCTCAGGGGGCGGCTGGAAACACCATATATTTT. Residues: CASSGSQGAAGNTIYF.

The table lists this clonotype with many counts. The gene calls are TRBV11-2 and TRBJ2-3, with D hard to call. Between the trimmed V and J ends, which lost 1 base and 2 bases, there was a span of 10 bases. The CDR3 spans 15 residues. The germline V gene encodes CDR1 SGHAT and CDR2 FQNNGV. CDR3 coding DNA: TGTGCCAGCAGCTTAGGAGCGACAACCACAGATACGCAGTATTTT. Translating gives CASSLGATTTDTQYF.

This clonotype was recorded a few times. The chain recombines TRBV24-1 with TRBJ1-1; D ambiguous. CDR1 is KGHDR, CDR2 SFDVKD, per germline. The CDR3 is 13 amino acids. V was clipped by 4 bases and J by 3 bases, with 8 bases between them. This CDR3 is CATSDGLDTEAFF. The CDR3 DNA reads TGTGCCACCAGTGACGGATTGGACACTGAAGCTTTCTTT.

This clonotype was recorded at least ten times. J is TRBJ1-1 and V is TRBV9; perhaps TRBD1 as D (5 bases). In germline, CDR1 is SGDLS, CDR2 YYNGEE. V was cut by 0 bases and J by 7 bases, with 10 bases left in between. This CDR3 is built from 13 residues. The CDR3 loop reads CASSVAAGSEAFF. The CDR3 bases are TGTGCCAGCAGCGTAGCGGCAGGGAGTGAAGCTTTCTTT.

The chain employs TRBV29-1 and TRBJ1-1; D is undetermined. Germline CDR1 SQVTM, CDR2 ANQGSEA. This CDR3 contains 12 residues. Trimming took 4 bases from V and 1 from J, leaving 7 bases between them. This chain's CDR3 is CSVVAPNTEAFF. The CDR3 region has the DNA TGCAGCGTTGTTGCCCCGAACACTGAAGCTTTCTTT.

J is TRBJ2-7 and V is TRBV6-1, with 9 nucleotides matching TRBD1. J lost 7 bases, V lost 7 bases, and 11 bases had no gene match. The V gene's germline CDR1 is MNHNS and CDR2 SASEGT. The CDR3 sequence is 14 residues long. The CDR3 loop reads CASISDRGSREQYF. DNA of the CDR3: TGTGCCAGCATATCGGACAGGGGAAGCCGGGAGCAGTACTTC.

This clonotype was picked up many times. The genes are TRBV9 and TRBJ2-5; TRBD2 matches at 7 bases. Trimming removed 0 bases from V and 1 base from J; junction bases left unmatched: 3. Germline CDR1 and CDR2: SGDLS and YYNGEE. CDR3 size: 15 residues. The CDR3 DNA reads as TGTGCCAGCAGCGTAGGGGACTACATCCAAGAGACCCAGTACTTC. Its translation is CASSVGDYIQETQYF.

In this sample, this clonotype turned up once. The CDR3 reads CAGQRQGHLEAFF. The CDR3 nucleotides are TGTGCCGGACAAAGACAGGGTCATCTTGAAGCTTTCTTT. This chain joins TRBV2 and TRBJ1-1; 7 bases align to TRBD1. In germline, CDR1 is SNHLY, CDR2 FYNNEI. The CDR3 length is 13 residues. With V trimmed by 11 bases and J by 7 bases, 13 bases remained unmatched.

The chain uses TRBV15 and TRBJ1-1; 9 positions agree with TRBD1. The germline V gene has CDR1 LNHNV and CDR2 YYDKDF (reference sequence). The CDR3 has 15 amino acids. Trimming took 3 bases from V and 4 from J; bases not matched to a gene: 6. CDR3 residues: CATSRGDRATTEAFF. CDR3 nucleotides: TGTGCCACCAGCAGGGGGGACAGGGCTACCACTGAAGCTTTCTTT.

Turning to this clonotype: A much bigger clone sits one base away, suggesting this may be a read error. The chain employs TRBV11-3 and TRBJ1-1, with D maybe TRBD1 (5 bases). Germline CDR1 reads SGHNT; CDR2 reads YENEEA. This CDR3 region has 15 residues. CDR3 protein: CASSHLGGGNTETFF. For the CDR3, the DNA is TGTGCCAGCAGCCACCTGGGGGGAGGGAACACTGAAACTTTCTTT.

The sample holds a few counts of this clonotype. The chain links TRBV27 to TRBJ1-4; D unresolved. V dropped 3 bases and J dropped 2 bases, with 10 bases sitting between them. CDR1 and CDR2 from the germline V gene are MNHEY and SMNVEV (reference sequence). The CDR3 length is 15 residues. The CDR3 DNA reads as TGTGCCAGCAGTTTCCGACGGATTACTAATGAAAAACTGTTTTTT. It translates to CASSFRRITNEKLFF.

This clonotype was observed many times. The chain recombines TRBV20-1 with TRBJ2-7; the D is unclear. Germline CDR1 reads DFQATT; CDR2 reads SNEGSKA (reference sequence). V lost 3 bases and J 2 bases, leaving 8 bases between the germline ends. The CDR3 extends over 12 amino acids. This CDR3 is CSASVGAYEQYF. The CDR3 bases are TGCAGTGCTAGTGTAGGAGCCTACGAGCAGTACTTC.

J is TRBJ2-7 and V is TRBV7-2; D not certain. Looked up from germline, CDR1 is SGHTA and CDR2 is FQGNSA. Trimming cost V 5 bases and J 7 bases, with 12 bases left between them. The CDR3 runs to 12 residues. The DNA of the CDR3 is TGTGCCAGCAGCGTGAATATGCTGGAGCAGTACTTC. Translating gives CASSVNMLEQYF.